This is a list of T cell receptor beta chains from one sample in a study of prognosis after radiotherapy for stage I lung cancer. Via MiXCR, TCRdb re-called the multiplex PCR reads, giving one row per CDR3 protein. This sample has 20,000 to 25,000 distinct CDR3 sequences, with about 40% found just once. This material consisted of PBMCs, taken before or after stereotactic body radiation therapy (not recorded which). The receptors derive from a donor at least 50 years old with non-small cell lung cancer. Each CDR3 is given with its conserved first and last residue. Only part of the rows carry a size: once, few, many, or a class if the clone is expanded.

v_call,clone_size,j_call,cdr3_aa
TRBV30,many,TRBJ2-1,CAWSVQPFHEQFF
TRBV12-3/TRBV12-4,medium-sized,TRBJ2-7,CASSLGQEVRYEQYF
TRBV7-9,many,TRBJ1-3,CASSLERETVNSGNTIYF
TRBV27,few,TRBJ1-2,CASGGNDRGFYGYTF
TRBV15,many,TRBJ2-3,CATSRELGGGQDTQYF
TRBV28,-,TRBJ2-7,CASSLPGLGSLYEQYF
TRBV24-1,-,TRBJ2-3,CATSEPTGINTQYF
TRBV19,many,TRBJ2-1,CASSKWYNEQFF
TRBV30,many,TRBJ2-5,CAWNPGQGLETQYF
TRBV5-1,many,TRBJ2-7,CASSSLTKGDEQYF
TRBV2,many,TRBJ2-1,CASRGQVNEQFF
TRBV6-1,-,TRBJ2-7,CASIPSLGTALEQYF
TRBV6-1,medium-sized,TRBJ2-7,CASRVGQGAYEQYF
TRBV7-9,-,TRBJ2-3,CASSFTQREPSTDTQYF
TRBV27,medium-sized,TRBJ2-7,CASSIGRDYEQYF
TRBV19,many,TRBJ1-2,CASSRQGNNYGYTF
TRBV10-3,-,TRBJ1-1,CAISEADRLGAFF
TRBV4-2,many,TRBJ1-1,CASSQWGDGPNTEAFF
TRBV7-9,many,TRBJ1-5,CASSQTGDNQPQHF
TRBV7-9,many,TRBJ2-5,CASSPFKTQYF
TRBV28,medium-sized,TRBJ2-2,CASSLWDTGELFF
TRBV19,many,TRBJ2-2,CASSPNHNGELFF
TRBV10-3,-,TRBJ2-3,CAISPQGSSTYTQYF
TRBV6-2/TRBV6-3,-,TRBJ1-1,CASSVLMVNTEAFF
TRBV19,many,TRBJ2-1,CASSIEGTSRNEQFF
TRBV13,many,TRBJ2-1,CASSLVGYEQFF
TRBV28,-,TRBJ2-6,CVSSFRVGANVLTF
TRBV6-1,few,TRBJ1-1,CASRGSGNTEAFF
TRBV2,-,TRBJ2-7,CASSEMGSQSPYDQYF
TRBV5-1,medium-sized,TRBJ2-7,CASSFSPFQNAYEQYF
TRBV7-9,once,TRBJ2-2,CASSPCGDGELFF
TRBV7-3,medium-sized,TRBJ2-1,CASSSLGDSYNEQFF
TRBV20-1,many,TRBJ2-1,CSAQTLAGGGFGEQFF
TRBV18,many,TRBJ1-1,CASSLIGGANTEAFF
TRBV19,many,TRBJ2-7,CASSLVAGYEQYF
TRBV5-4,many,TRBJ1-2,CASSLAGSQGGFGYTF
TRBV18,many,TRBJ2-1,CASSPLVWSGGGNEQFF
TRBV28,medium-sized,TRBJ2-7,CASSFGLAGVYEQYF
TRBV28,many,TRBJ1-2,CASEGADGYTF
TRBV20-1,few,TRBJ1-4,CSAPMPDGIGGRWSNEKLFF
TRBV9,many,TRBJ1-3,CASSGGYRNTIYF
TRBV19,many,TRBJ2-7,CASSIPPGGEQYF
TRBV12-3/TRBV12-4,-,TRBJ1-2,CASSFGQTYGYTF
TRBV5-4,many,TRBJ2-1,CASSLKGAGEQFF
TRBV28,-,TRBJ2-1,CASSVAVGGHHNEQFF
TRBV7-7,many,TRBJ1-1,CASSSGLDTEAFF